These 3 T cell receptor beta chains share one sample of origin, sequenced in a study of blood T cell repertoires in COVID-19. Libraries were prepared by immunoSEQ multiplex PCR; TCRdb keeps only in-frame clonotypes and omits some of them. The top ten hold around 0.92% of the sample, which has some 110,000 clones, 65% to 75% seen once. The sequenced sample was peripheral blood. The receptors here all came from a human donor with acute or convalescent COVID-19. The donor label of this sample is uncertain.

The V call is TRBV28, the J call TRBJ1-4; the D is unclear. The CDR3 is made up of 15 amino acids. V lost 3 bases and J lost 8, with 16 bases in between. Per the germline V gene, CDR1 is MDHEN and CDR2 is SYDVKM. DNA for the CDR3: TGTGCCAGCAGTTTGACACCCGGGATGGGGGAAAAACTGTTTTTT. Its protein product is CASSLTPGMGEKLFF.

The gene calls are TRBV28 and TRBJ2-7, with D maybe TRBD2 (6 bases). This CDR3 has 11 amino acids. Between the trimmed V and J ends, which lost 5 bases and 12 bases, there was a span of 14 bases. Germline values: CDR1 MDHEN, CDR2 SYDVKM. This CDR3 is CASSPRAGMYF. The CDR3 DNA reads TGTGCCAGCAGTCCCAGGGCGGGGATGTACTTC.

V and J are TRBV6-5 and TRBJ1-5; TRBD1 is a possible D gene (6 bases). Trimming removed 6 bases at V and 7 bases at J, with 16 bases between. Germline lookup yields CDR1 MNHEY and CDR2 SVGAGI. CDR3 length: 14 amino acids. CDR3 DNA: TGTGCCAGCAGCACAGGGTTCTCAGGCCAGCCCCAGCATTTT. Encoded protein: CASSTGFSGQPQHF.